This entry lists 30 T cell receptor beta chains sequenced from one sample in a study of neurological immune-mediated disorders. Via MiXCR, TCRdb re-called the 5' RACE reads, giving one row per CDR3 protein. The sample has about 59,000 distinct CDR3 sequences, under 4.5% seen once. Sequences were obtained from PBMCs. The receptors stem from a woman aged 25 to 39 with multiple sclerosis.

This clonotype has at least ten counts. V and J are TRBV20-1 and TRBJ2-4, with 8 bases matching TRBD2. Germline-derived CDR1 and CDR2 are DFQATT and SNEGSKA (reference sequence). The CDR3 length is 14 residues. V shed 0 bases and J 7 bases; nucleotides not matched to a gene: 5. The CDR3 loop reads CSARDRGGSNIQYF. The DNA of the CDR3 is TGCAGTGCTAGAGATCGGGGGGGGTCGAACATTCAGTACTTC.

This clonotype was seen repeatedly, ten times or more. The CDR3 here is CASSLVEGRTSYEQYF. The CDR3 nucleotides are TGTGCCAGCAGCTTAGTTGAAGGGCGTACTTCCTACGAGCAGTACTTC. The genes are TRBV7-2 and TRBJ2-7; no definite D call. V lost 1 base to trimming and J lost 1 base, with 14 bases between them. Germline V gene sequence: CDR1 SGHTA, CDR2 FQGNSA. The CDR3 sequence is 16 residues long.

The chain is built from TRBV27 and TRBJ1-2; tentatively, D is TRBD1 (6 bases). From germline, CDR1 is MNHEY and CDR2 SMNVEV (reference sequence). The CDR3 spans 14 residues. V lost 4 bases and J 4 bases, leaving 13 bases between the germline ends. The CDR3 spells CASSSGKGVYGYTF. CDR3 coding DNA: TGTGCCAGCAGTTCAGGAAAGGGGGTCTATGGCTACACCTTC.

This clonotype was counted many times. The J gene is TRBJ2-3, the V gene TRBV27; TRBD1 agrees at 11 bases. There are 16 residues in the CDR3. V dropped 2 bases and J dropped 3; count of bases not matched to a gene: 4. CDR1 is MNHEY, CDR2 SMNVEV, per germline (reference sequence). CDR3 region: CASSLGTGGFTDTQYF. As DNA, the CDR3 is TGTGCCAGCAGTTTAGGGACAGGGGGGTTTACAGATACGCAGTATTTT.

This clonotype has ten or more counts. The chain employs TRBV20-1 and TRBJ2-5; D is tentatively TRBD1 or TRBD2 (5 bases each). Germline V gene data show CDR1 as DFQATT and CDR2 as SNEGSKA (reference sequence). Trimming removed 6 bases at V and 1 base at J, with 18 bases between. This CDR3 is 15 amino acids long. The CDR3, as DNA: TGCAGTGCAACGGAACCAATTGGGGGCCAAGAGACCCAGTACTTC. Protein product: CSATEPIGGQETQYF.

This clonotype was recorded at least ten times. The rearrangement links TRBV28 to TRBJ1-1; no reliable D call. The CDR3 contains 12 residues. V was trimmed by 5 bases and J by 6 bases, leaving 10 bases between them. The germline V gene has CDR1 MDHEN and CDR2 SYDVKM. CDR3 nucleotides: TGTGCCAGCAGTGGGAGGAATGCTGAAGCTTTCTTT. Translating gives CASSGRNAEAFF. Combining the CDR3 with reference TRBV28 and TRBJ1-1 gives the whole variable domain DVKVTQSSRYLVKRTGEKVFLECVQDMDHENMFWYRQDPGLGLRLIYFSYDVKMKEKGDIPEGYSVSREKKERFSLILESASTNQTSMYLCASSGRNAEAFFGQGTRLTVV.

This clonotype was seen at least ten times. J is TRBJ2-2 and V is TRBV5-1; possibly TRBD2 for D (6 bases). In germline, CDR1 is SGHRS, CDR2 YFSETQ. V shed 0 bases and J shed 6 bases, with 12 bases lying between them. The CDR3 loop spans 15 amino acids. CDR3 in amino acids: CASSLVRGNSGELFF. The CDR3 DNA reads TGCGCCAGCAGCTTGGTGCGGGGTAACTCCGGGGAGCTGTTTTTT.

This clonotype was found many times. The V call is TRBV6-5, the J call TRBJ2-5; TRBD2 aligns across 10 bases. Germline lookup yields CDR1 MNHEY and CDR2 SVGAGI. V lost 0 bases, J lost 5 bases, and 9 bases stayed unmatched. This CDR3 comprises 17 residues. The CDR3 is CASSYSVLAGVPETQYF. The CDR3 nucleotides are TGTGCCAGCAGTTACTCGGTGCTAGCGGGGGTGCCGGAGACCCAGTACTTC.

This clonotype has a count of ten or more. This rearrangement joins TRBV29-1 to TRBJ2-2; no firm D call. The CDR3 runs 13 residues. Looked up from germline, CDR1 is SQVTM and CDR2 is ANQGSEA. The V end was cut by 2 bases, the J end by 6 bases, with 10 bases between. The CDR3 bases are TGCAGCGTTGAAAGGGCAGGTGCCGGGGAGCTGTTTTTT. This translates into CSVERAGAGELFF.

The table lists this clonotype with many counts. The rearrangement joins TRBV5-1 to TRBJ2-7, with D perhaps TRBD1 (5 bases). Germline loops: CDR1 SGHRS, CDR2 YFSETQ. CDR3 size: 12 residues. V gave up 4 bases and J gave up 3 bases, with 8 bases separating them. The CDR3 sequence: CASSPDNYEQYF. CDR3 bases: TGCGCCAGCAGCCCGGACAACTACGAGCAGTACTTC.

To note about this clonotype: This may come from a read error, since a much larger clone is one base off. The chain couples TRBV10-3 to TRBJ2-3; D call uncertain. CDR3 length: 11 amino acids. Germline-derived CDR1 and CDR2 are ENHRY and SYGVKD. CDR3: CAITDADTRYF. CDR3 bases: TGTGCCATCACGGACGCAGATACGCGGTATTTT.

This clonotype was seen repeatedly, ten times or more. This chain links TRBV9 with TRBJ1-2; 11 bases are a match to TRBD1. CDR1 is SGDLS, CDR2 YYNGEE, per germline. After removal of 2 bases from V and 7 bases from J, the junction contained 7 bases not matched to a gene. The CDR3 has 15 amino acids. The CDR3 DNA sequence: TGTGCCAGCAGCGTCTCAGGACAGGGGGCGAGTGGCTACACCTTC. Protein product: CASSVSGQGASGYTF.

This clonotype was recorded at least ten times. V gene TRBV20-1 combines with J gene TRBJ1-1, with D unclear. The CDR3 consists of 14 residues. Between the trimmed V and J ends, which lost 2 bases and 4 bases, there was a span of 14 bases. CDR1 and CDR2 (germline): DFQATT, SNEGSKA (reference sequence). CDR3 region: CSARQPPQLTEAFF. Written as DNA, the CDR3 is TGCAGTGCTAGACAACCCCCCCAGCTCACTGAAGCTTTCTTT.

This clonotype was counted at least ten times. The chain couples TRBV9 to TRBJ2-3; D gene uncertain. V gave up 0 bases and J gave up 6 bases, with 8 bases separating them. Per the germline V gene, CDR1 is SGDLS and CDR2 is YYNGEE. The CDR3 is 13 residues long. CDR3 amino acids: CASSVAPEDTQYF. CDR3 DNA sequence: TGTGCCAGCAGCGTAGCCCCCGAGGATACGCAGTATTTT.

A few counts support this clonotype. The rearrangement uses TRBV4-1 and TRBJ1-5; D remains ambiguous. This CDR3 comprises 15 residues. Trimming took off 0 bases at V and 3 bases at J, with 9 bases between the two ends. CDR1 is MGHRA and CDR2 is YSYEKL in the germline V gene. The CDR3 spells CASSQDPRVNQPQHF. The CDR3, as DNA: TGCGCCAGCAGCCAAGATCCACGGGTCAATCAGCCCCAGCATTTT.

This clonotype has a handful of counts. This may stem from a read error, because a much larger clone lies one nucleotide away. The gene calls are TRBV20-1 and TRBJ2-4; D perhaps matches TRBD2 (6 bases). V dropped 5 bases and J dropped 6 bases, with 20 bases sitting between them. The CDR3 length is 15 residues. CDR1 and CDR2 (germline): DFQATT, SNEGSKA (reference sequence). The CDR3 sequence: CSAGGTLRTGNIQYF. The CDR3, as DNA: TGCAGTGCTGGAGGGACTCTAAGAACTGGAAACATTCAGTACTTC.

This clonotype was seen ten or more times. The V and J genes are TRBV10-3 and TRBJ1-1, with D uncertain. The V end was cut by 6 bases, the J end by 3 bases, with 14 bases between. CDR3 size: 14 residues. Germline V gene lookup returns CDR1 ENHRY and CDR2 SYGVKD. This CDR3 is CAIRSRNWDTEAFF. DNA for the CDR3: TGTGCCATCAGGAGTCGGAATTGGGACACTGAAGCTTTCTTT.

This clonotype was recorded at least ten times. This chain joins TRBV6-5 and TRBJ2-4; D gene ambiguous. This CDR3 has 15 amino acids. The germline CDR1 and CDR2 sequences are MNHEY and SVGAGI. V was cut by 7 bases and J by 3 bases, with 16 bases left in between. CDR3 nucleotides: TGTGCCAGCATGGGGTTGGGTCAGATCAAAAACATTCAGTACTTC. Translating it yields CASMGLGQIKNIQYF.

In its sample, this clonotype was seen many times. The chain recombines TRBV3-1 with TRBJ1-2, with unresolved D. Per the germline V gene, CDR1 is LGHDT and CDR2 is YNNKEL (reference sequence). V was shortened by 0 bases and J by 9 bases, with 17 bases between the two germline ends. The CDR3 runs 15 residues. Written as DNA, the CDR3 is TGTGCCAGCAGCCAAGATAAAGGGCTCGCAGGTCGCTACACCTTC. Translation: CASSQDKGLAGRYTF.

This sequence joins TRBV27 and TRBJ2-3; possible D gene TRBD1, 6 bases. This CDR3 is built from 15 residues. Trimming shortened V by 7 bases and J by 4 bases, and 18 bases separated the two germline ends. CDR1 MNHEY and CDR2 SMNVEV come from the germline V gene (reference sequence). In DNA, the CDR3 is TGTGCCAGCAAACCCCGACAGGTGCCCCCAGATACGCAGTATTTT. Its protein product is CASKPRQVPPDTQYF.

This clonotype was counted ten times or more. This chain joins TRBV7-2 and TRBJ2-3, with a weak D call TRBD2 (6 bases). This CDR3 spans 15 amino acids. CDR1 is SGHTA, CDR2 FQGNSA, per germline. V was trimmed by 5 bases and J by 0 bases, leaving 12 bases between them. CDR3 protein: CASSVRLGSTDTQYF. The CDR3 region has the DNA TGTGCCAGCAGCGTAAGACTAGGGAGCACAGATACGCAGTATTTT.

This clonotype was found many times. The rearrangement joins TRBV29-1 to TRBJ1-1; D might be TRBD1 (6 bases). V lost 5 bases and J 4 bases, leaving 17 bases between the germline ends. The germline CDR1 and CDR2 sequences are SQVTM and ANQGSEA. The CDR3 runs 14 residues. Written as DNA, the CDR3 is TGCAGCGTTTCCCCCTCAGGGGCAGCCACTGAAGCTTTCTTT. This sequence encodes CSVSPSGAATEAFF.

This clonotype appeared many times. The DNA is omitted, as the CDR3 cannot be located on it reliably, and the CDR3 follows TCRdb's listing. The chain recombines TRBV6-6 with TRBJ2-7. Germline CDR1 MNHNY, CDR2 SVGAGI (reference sequence). The CDR3 spans 14 residues, counting both ends. CDR3: CASSSSGSSYEQYF.

This clonotype was found many times. J is TRBJ2-3 and V is TRBV9; 10 nucleotides line up with TRBD2. This CDR3 contains 17 residues. The ends lost 0 bases at V and 9 bases at J; junction bases unmatched: 13. The germline V gene has CDR1 SGDLS and CDR2 YYNGEE. In DNA form, the CDR3 reads TGTGCCAGCAGCGTAGACCCTACTAGCGGGGTCAGGATAACGCAGTATTTT. Its translation: CASSVDPTSGVRITQYF.

The V call is TRBV20-1, the J call TRBJ2-7; D unclear. V was shortened by 0 bases and J by 4 bases, with 10 bases between the two germline ends. Germline lookup yields CDR1 DFQATT and CDR2 SNEGSKA (reference sequence). The CDR3 totals 13 residues. Here the CDR3 reads CSARDEVSYEQYF. In DNA form, the CDR3 reads TGCAGTGCTAGAGACGAAGTTTCGTACGAGCAGTACTTC.

The CDR3 is CASSPGTSGGPSYNEQFF. DNA for the CDR3: TGTGCCAGCAGCCCTGGGACTAGCGGGGGGCCCTCCTACAATGAGCAGTTCTTC. The chain is built from TRBV5-6 and TRBJ2-1, with 15 bases fitting TRBD2. CDR1 and CDR2 (germline): SGHDT, YYEEEE. The CDR3 has 18 residues. With V trimmed by 4 bases and J by 0 bases, 5 bases remained unmatched.

In its sample, this clonotype was seen many times. The J gene is TRBJ1-2, the V gene TRBV5-1; D not resolved. With 0 bases removed from V and 1 base from J, the gap between germline ends came to 13 bases. The CDR3 consists of 16 residues. Germline loops: CDR1 SGHRS, CDR2 YFSETQ. The CDR3 DNA reads TGCGCCAGCAGCTTGGAAGGGATTCCTTTTAACTATGGCTACACCTTC. Its translation: CASSLEGIPFNYGYTF.

Regarding this clonotype: This may stem from a read error, because a much larger clone lies one nucleotide away. The V gene is TRBV12-3 or TRBV12-4, the J gene TRBJ2-5; D ambiguous. The CDR3 totals 16 residues. V was clipped by 5 bases and J by 2 bases, with 18 bases between them. CDR3 loop: CASSLWINEAQETQYF. DNA of the CDR3: TGTGCCAGCAGTCTATGGATCAATGAAGCACAAGAGACCCAGTACTTC.

There are many counts of this clonotype. This rearrangement joins TRBV3-1 to TRBJ1-2, with D perhaps matching TRBD1 (6 bases). Trimming removed 6 bases from V and 6 bases from J, with 20 bases in between. The V gene's germline CDR1 is LGHDT and CDR2 YNNKEL (reference sequence). The CDR3 is made up of 15 amino acids. The CDR3 loop is CASSPTGTPGDGYTF. CDR3 nucleotides: TGTGCCAGCAGTCCCACCGGGACACCTGGGGATGGCTACACCTTC.

This clonotype was observed many times. The genes are TRBV20-1 and TRBJ1-1; D uncertain. V lost 6 bases and J lost 0, with 20 bases in between. From germline, CDR1 is DFQATT and CDR2 SNEGSKA (reference sequence). CDR3 length: 16 residues. CDR3: CSAAGPGETMNTEAFF. For the CDR3, the DNA is TGCAGTGCAGCAGGACCCGGGGAAACCATGAACACTGAAGCTTTCTTT.